Presented here are 17 T cell receptor beta chains from one specimen sequenced in a study of cytomegalovirus exposure and HLA in healthy donors. The PCR ran on 60 Vbeta and 13 Jbeta primers. Profiled with immunoSEQ multiplex PCR; TCRdb holds only in-frame clones, not every one. The data contain about 60,000 clones, approximately 75% of them seen just once; the ten biggest clones take up approximately 3.4%. Sequencing was performed on PBMCs. These TCRs come from a woman aged 40 to 55 in good health and CMV-seropositive.

The V call is TRBV29-1, the J call TRBJ2-3; D is uncertain. Trimming removed 4 bases from V and 0 bases from J, with 11 bases in between. Germline V CDR1 and CDR2: SQVTM, ANQGSEA. CDR3 length: 14 amino acids. CDR3 protein: CSVGQAYSTDTQYF. Here the CDR3 DNA reads TGCAGCGTTGGGCAGGCCTATAGCACAGATACGCAGTATTTT.

The chain employs TRBV30 and TRBJ2-7; D perhaps matches TRBD1 (6 bases). Germline V lookup: CDR1 GTSNPN, CDR2 SVGIG (reference sequence). The CDR3 length is 13 residues. Trimming removed 4 bases from V and 7 bases from J, with 17 bases in between. The CDR3 protein is CAWTDYFQGEQYF. The CDR3, as DNA: TGTGCCTGGACTGACTATTTCCAGGGGGAGCAGTACTTC. Variable domain in full (rest from reference TRBV30 and TRBJ2-7): SQTIHQWPATLVQPVGSPLSLECTVEGTSNPNLYWYRQAAGRGLQLLFYSVGIGQISSEVPQNLSASRPQDRQFILSSKKLLLSDSGFYLCAWTDYFQGEQYFGPGTRLTVT.

The chain links TRBV6-1 to TRBJ1-3; D not resolved. The germline CDR1 and CDR2 sequences are MNHNS and SASEGT. With 2 bases removed from V and 6 bases from J, the gap between germline ends came to 14 bases. The length of the CDR3 is 15 residues. The CDR3 coding sequence is TGTGCCAGCAGTGAAACAATGCTCCCTGAAAACACCATATATTTT. Protein product: CASSETMLPENTIYF.

The gene calls are TRBV5-1 and TRBJ2-7, with 8 nucleotides matching TRBD1. The CDR3 length is 13 residues. The V gene end was trimmed by 5 bases and the J gene end by 6 bases; junction bases not matched to a gene: 7. Per germline, CDR1 SGHRS and CDR2 YFSETQ. CDR3 amino acids: CASRSTGEGEQYF. The CDR3 region has the DNA TGCGCCAGCAGGTCGACAGGGGAAGGCGAGCAGTACTTC.

This chain links TRBV25-1 with TRBJ1-2, with D unclear. From germline, CDR1 is MGHDK and CDR2 SYGVNS. Trimming shortened V by 5 bases and J by 8 bases, and 12 bases separated the two germline ends. CDR3 length equals 12 residues. This CDR3 reads CASSPGEWGYTF. CDR3 bases: TGTGCCAGCAGTCCCGGGGAATGGGGCTACACCTTC.

The chain joins TRBV5-1 to TRBJ1-1, with TRBD1 identical over 8 bases. Germline V gives CDR1 SGHRS, CDR2 YFSETQ. Trimming took 0 bases from V and 1 from J; bases not matched to a gene: 2. The CDR3 consists of 15 residues. DNA for the CDR3: TGCGCCAGCAGCTTGGGGACAGGGAGGAACACTGAAGCTTTCTTT. Residues: CASSLGTGRNTEAFF.

This clone was observed a few times. The V gene is TRBV6-5, the J gene TRBJ2-7, with unresolved D. CDR3 length equals 14 residues. Trimming removed 0 bases at V and 2 bases at J, with 8 bases between. CDR1 is MNHEY and CDR2 is SVGAGI in the germline V gene. CDR3 loop: CASSYSSRAYEQYF. The CDR3 nucleotides are TGTGCCAGCAGTTACTCGTCTAGAGCCTACGAGCAGTACTTC.

This clone showed up just a few times. The chain carries TRBV7-9 and TRBJ2-1; weak D call: TRBD1 (5 bases). Germline CDR1 SEHNR, CDR2 FQNEAQ (reference sequence). The CDR3 runs to 13 residues. Trimming pared 11 bases from V and 2 bases from J, leaving 13 bases between. The CDR3 DNA is TGTGCCCTCCCAGGGCAGACCTACAATGAGCAGTTCTTC. Its protein is CALPGQTYNEQFF.

The J gene is TRBJ2-7, the V gene TRBV27, with TRBD1 as a possible D gene (5 bases). The ends were cut back, 8 bases at V and 0 bases at J, with 14 bases in the middle. Germline V gene data show CDR1 as MNHEY and CDR2 as SMNVEV (reference sequence). The length of the CDR3 is 14 residues. CDR3 DNA: TGTGCCAGCTCCTACCAGGGCGACTCCTACGAGCAGTACTTC. This gives the protein CASSYQGDSYEQYF.

The chain joins TRBV9 to TRBJ1-3; D uncertain. Between the trimmed V and J ends, which lost 0 bases and 4 bases, there was a span of 8 bases. Germline CDR1 and CDR2: SGDLS and YYNGEE. This CDR3 spans 14 amino acids. CDR3 protein: CASSVAPGGNTIYF. DNA for the CDR3: TGTGCCAGCAGCGTAGCCCCGGGAGGAAACACCATATATTTT.

This clone was counted a single time. This chain links TRBV6-1 with TRBJ2-7, with 8 nucleotides matching TRBD1. From germline, CDR1 is MNHNS and CDR2 SASEGT. The junction had 13 bases not matched to a gene; V was cut back by 6 bases and J by 6 bases. The CDR3 is 15 residues long. CDR3 region: CASSAGGTGSGEQYF. The DNA for the CDR3 is TGTGCCAGCAGCGCTGGCGGGACAGGATCCGGCGAGCAGTACTTC.

The chain carries TRBV5-1 and TRBJ2-2, with a possible D match to TRBD2 (5 bases). Looked up from germline, CDR1 is SGHRS and CDR2 is YFSETQ. CDR3 size: 15 residues. The V end was cut by 0 bases, the J end by 4 bases, with 10 bases between. CDR3 DNA: TGCGCCAGCAGCTTGGTTTCGGGATTCACCGGGGAGCTGTTTTTT. The encoded protein is CASSLVSGFTGELFF.

This clone has more than one count but fewer than ten. The chain has TRBV4-3 and TRBJ1-1; D unclear. The CDR3 has 14 amino acids. Germline V gene lookup returns CDR1 LGHNA and CDR2 YSLEER. The germline V and J ends were trimmed by 1 base and 1 base, with 7 bases remaining between them. The CDR3 DNA follows: TGCGCCAGCAGCCAAGCTTGGGCGAACACTGAAGCTTTCTTT. Translating gives CASSQAWANTEAFF.

V is TRBV19 and J is TRBJ2-3, with 12 bases aligning to TRBD2. The CDR3 is 15 residues long. Germline V CDR1 and CDR2: LNHDA, SQIVND (reference sequence). Trimming removed 6 bases from V and 5 bases from J; junction bases left unmatched: 6. The CDR3 DNA sequence: TGTGCCAGTAGAATGGGACTAGCGGGTGGAGATACGCAGTATTTT. Translation gives CASRMGLAGGDTQYF.

The chain is built from TRBV15 and TRBJ1-4, with 8 bases identical to TRBD1. The CDR3 covers 15 residues. V lost 5 bases, J lost 4 bases, and 6 bases stayed unmatched. The germline V gene encodes CDR1 LNHNV and CDR2 YYDKDF (reference sequence). CDR3 loop: CATSRDRTNNEKLFF. DNA for the CDR3: TGTGCCACCAGCCGGGACAGGACCAATAATGAAAAACTGTTTTTT. The full variable domain, with the rest looked up from reference TRBV15 and TRBJ1-4, is DAMVIQNPRYQVTQFGKPVTLSCSQTLNHNVMYWYQQKSSQAPKLLFHYYDKDFNNEADTPDNFQSRRPNTSFCFLDIRSPGLGDTAMYLCATSRDRTNNEKLFFGSGTQLSVL.

J is TRBJ1-5 and V is TRBV19, with D uncertain. This CDR3 has 15 residues. Trimming took 1 base from V and 7 from J, leaving 14 bases between them. Germline loops: CDR1 LNHDA, CDR2 SQIVND (reference sequence). This CDR3 is CASSIVPPDGQPQHF. CDR3 DNA: TGTGCCAGTAGTATAGTTCCCCCCGACGGGCAGCCCCAGCATTTT.

This clone was seen just once. This chain connects TRBV11-2 to TRBJ1-1; D is possibly TRBD1 (5 bases). Per germline, CDR1 SGHAT and CDR2 FQNNGV. V lost 4 bases to trimming and J lost 2 bases, with 14 bases between them. The CDR3 runs 15 residues. The DNA for the CDR3 is TGTGCCAGCAGCTCCCCGGCGGGGGGAAACACTGAAGCTTTCTTT. Translated: CASSSPAGGNTEAFF. Variable domain in full (rest from reference TRBV11-2 and TRBJ1-1): EAGVAQSPRYKIIEKRQSVAFWCNPISGHATLYWYQQILGQGPKLLIQFQNNGVVDDSQLPKDRFSAERLKGVDSTLKIQPAKLEDSAVYLCASSSPAGGNTEAFFGQGTRLTVV.